This T cell receptor beta chain stems from a study of vaccination and CD4 T cells after COVID-19. The treatment: roughly nine-day PBMC culture with coronavirus spike peptide pools or control peptides (ViraFEST assay). The table lists this clonotype with a few counts. Its antigen is not known. The study sequenced cultured CD4+ T cell DNA using the Oncomine TCR Beta short-read assay. MiXCR, applied by TCRdb to the PCR reads, yields one record per CDR3 protein. The top ten hold 17% of the sample, which has nearly 20,000 distinct CDR3 sequences, over 60% seen once. This CDR3 is built from 17 residues. The clonotype was recovered from a human donor who received a COVID-19 vaccine. The rearrangement links TRBV21-1 to TRBJ1-1. TRBV21-1 is termed a pseudogene. Sample: CD4+ T cells from blood, cultured in vitro, taken after SARS-CoV-2 vaccination. Here the CDR3 DNA reads TGTGCCAGCAGCAAAGTTAGGGCCGGAGTCATGAACACTGAAGCTTTCTTT. Its protein product is CASSKVRAGVMNTEAFF.